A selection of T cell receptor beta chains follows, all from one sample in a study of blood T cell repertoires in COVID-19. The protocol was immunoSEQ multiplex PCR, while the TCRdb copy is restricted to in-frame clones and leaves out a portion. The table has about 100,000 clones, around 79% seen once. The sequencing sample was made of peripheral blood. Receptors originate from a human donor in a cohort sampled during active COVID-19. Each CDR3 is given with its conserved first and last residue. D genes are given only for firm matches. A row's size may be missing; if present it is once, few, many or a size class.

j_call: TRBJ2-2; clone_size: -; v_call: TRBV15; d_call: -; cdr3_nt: TGTGCCACCAACAGGGACTACCAGAACACCGGGGAGCTGTTTTTT; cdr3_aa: CATNRDYQNTGELFF
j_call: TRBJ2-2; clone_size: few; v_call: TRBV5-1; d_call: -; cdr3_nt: TGCGCCAGCAACGCACAACTAGAGAACACCGGGGAGCTGTTTTTT; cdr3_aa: CASNAQLENTGELFF
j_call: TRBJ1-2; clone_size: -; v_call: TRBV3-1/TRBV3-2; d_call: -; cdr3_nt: TGTGCCAGCAGCCTCCCGGACACTAACTATGGCTACACCTTC; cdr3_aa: CASSLPDTNYGYTF
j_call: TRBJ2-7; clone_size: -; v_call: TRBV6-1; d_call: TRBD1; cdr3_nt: TGTGCCAGCAGTGAGGACAGGGACTCCTACGAGCAGTACTTC; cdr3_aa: CASSEDRDSYEQYF
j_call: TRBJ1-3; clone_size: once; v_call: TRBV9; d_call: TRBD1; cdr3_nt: TGTGCCAGCAGCGTAGGAGGGACAGGGGGCACTGGAAACACCATATATTTT; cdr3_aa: CASSVGGTGGTGNTIYF
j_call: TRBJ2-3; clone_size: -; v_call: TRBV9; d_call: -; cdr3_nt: TGTGCCAGCAGCGTAGAACGGACAAGCACAGATACGCAGTATTTT; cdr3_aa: CASSVERTSTDTQYF
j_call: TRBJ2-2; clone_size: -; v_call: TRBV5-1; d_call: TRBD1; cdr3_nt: TGCGCCAGCAGCTTGGAAGGTGTGACAGGGTACACCGGGGAGCTGTTTTTT; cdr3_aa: CASSLEGVTGYTGELFF
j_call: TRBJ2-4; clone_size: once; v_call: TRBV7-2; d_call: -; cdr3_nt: TGTGCCAGCAGCCCCCTACTAGCCAAAAACATTCAGTACTTC; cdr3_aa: CASSPLLAKNIQYF
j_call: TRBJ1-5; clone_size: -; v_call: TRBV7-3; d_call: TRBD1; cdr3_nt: TGTGCCAGCAGCCCACGGACAGGGTATAATCAGCCCCAGCATTTT; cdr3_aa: CASSPRTGYNQPQHF
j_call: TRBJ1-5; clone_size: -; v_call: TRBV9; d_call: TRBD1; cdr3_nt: TGTGCCAGCAGCGTCGGACAGGGGGCTGGCCAGCCCCAGCATTTT; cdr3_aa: CASSVGQGAGQPQHF
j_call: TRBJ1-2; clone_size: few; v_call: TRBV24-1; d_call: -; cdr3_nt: TGTGCCACCAGTGATGGGGGGGCACAGGGTCCTGTCAATGGCTACACCTTC; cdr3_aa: CATSDGGAQGPVNGYTF
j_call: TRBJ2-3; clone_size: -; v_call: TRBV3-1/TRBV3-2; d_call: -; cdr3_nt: TGTGCCAGCAGCCAAGATCCCGCAGATACGCAGTATTTT; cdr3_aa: CASSQDPADTQYF